The rows below give T cell receptor beta chains drawn from one sample of a study of T cell responses to AZD1222 COVID-19 vaccine. The assay was immunoSEQ multiplex PCR, and TCRdb's table has in-frame clones only and misses some. The data hold about 140,000 clones, with 85% to 95% observed a single time. Sample: peripheral blood, taken after recovery from COVID-19. These receptors were collected from an adult who had recovered from COVID-19. Each CDR3 is given with its conserved first and last residue. The order of the fields is V gene, clone size, J gene, CDR3 protein. Only part of the rows carry a size: once, few, many, or a class if the clone is expanded.

>TRBV5-5|.|TRBJ2-6
CASSPPGWGANVLTF
>TRBV24-1|.|TRBJ2-1
CATSDPTSGALNEQFF
>TRBV6-5|.|TRBJ2-1
CASSPGGTEQFF
>TRBV4-2|.|TRBJ2-1
CASSQDHAGSYNEQFF
>TRBV5-6|.|TRBJ1-5
CASSPRTGNNQPQHF
>TRBV27|once|TRBJ1-6
CASSFSDSPLHF
>TRBV11-2|.|TRBJ2-7
CASSSSGTGGYEQYF
>TRBV28|.|TRBJ1-6
CASSRPRSSYNSPLHF
>TRBV5-1|once|TRBJ2-3
CASRKQGSTDTQYF
>TRBV6-1|.|TRBJ2-7
CASSELGISYEQYF
>TRBV29-1|.|TRBJ2-7
CSVLHPRTSGIPGEQYF
>TRBV28|.|TRBJ2-7
CASSWGLASNEQYF
>TRBV3-1/TRBV3-2|.|TRBJ2-7
CASSHDRDEQYF
>TRBV3-1/TRBV3-2|.|TRBJ2-1
CASSQLGGRGEQFF
>TRBV7-3|.|TRBJ2-2
CASSLSSGSNTGELFF
>TRBV7-8|.|TRBJ2-7
CASGSLAGGSPYEQYF
>TRBV24-1|.|TRBJ2-2
CATSDLTGWDTGELFF
>TRBV10-3|.|TRBJ1-5
CAISERDRGYQPQHF
>TRBV19|.|TRBJ1-1
CASSMQGQGVSEAFF
>TRBV30|.|TRBJ2-2
CAWLGSGELFF
>TRBV6-5|once|TRBJ2-2
CASSPYGDTGELFF
>TRBV11-3|.|TRBJ2-7
CASSLGGSHHEQYF